Here is one TCR beta chain with its context. The source of the sample is a study of CD8 T cells in ankylosing spondylitis. V was cut by 4 bases and J by 11 bases, with 10 bases left in between. CDR1 is LGHDT and CDR2 is YNNKEL in the germline V gene (reference sequence). The CDR3 loop spans 11 amino acids. Via MiXCR, TCRdb re-called the 5' RACE reads, giving one row per CDR3 protein. The sample has around 330,000 distinct CDR3 sequences; approximately 10% are singletons. What was sequenced was blood, either unsorted or a sorted T cell fraction (not recorded which). The receptor was isolated from a female donor with ankylosing spondylitis or in good health (not recorded which). The rearrangement uses TRBV3-1 and TRBJ2-3; D uncertain. CDR3 nucleotides: TGTGCCAGCAGCCGTATGTACGAGCAGTATTTT. This codes for CASSRMYEQYF.